These 4 T cell receptor beta chains were sequenced from one sample in a study of T cell responses to AZD1222 COVID-19 vaccine. Clones were sequenced by immunoSEQ multiplex PCR, and TCRdb holds only the in-frame ones, with some missing. The sample shows approximately 150,000 clones, roughly nine tenths of them seen only once. The source was peripheral blood, collected 28 days after the second AZD1222 dose. These TCRs come from an adult who received the AZD1222 COVID-19 vaccine.

The chain employs TRBV10-2 and TRBJ1-2; 7 bases are shared with TRBD1. Germline values: CDR1 WSHSY, CDR2 SAAADI. V lost 4 bases to trimming and J lost 5 bases; unmatched junction nucleotides: 13. The CDR3 loop spans 16 amino acids. The CDR3 DNA reads as TGCGCCAGCAGTGTTGGGACAGCGAACCCGGAGTATGGCTACACCTTC. Its translation: CASSVGTANPEYGYTF.

The rearrangement joins TRBV6-5 to TRBJ1-1; D ambiguous. This CDR3 spans 13 amino acids. The V end was cut by 7 bases, the J end by 3 bases, with 12 bases between. CDR1 MNHEY and CDR2 SVGAGI come from the germline V gene. This CDR3 reads CASTHGHDTEAFF. DNA for the CDR3: TGTGCCAGCACCCATGGGCACGACACTGAAGCTTTCTTT.

In this sample, this clone turned up once. The chain recombines TRBV18 with TRBJ1-4; TRBD1 agrees at 7 bases. Germline V gene data show CDR1 as KGHSH and CDR2 as LQKENI. Germline trimming cut 1 base from V and 5 bases from J; bases unmatched to any gene: 1. This CDR3 is built from 14 residues. CDR3 sequence reads: CASSPQGANEKLFF. In DNA, the CDR3 is TGTGCCAGCTCACCACAGGGGGCAAATGAAAAACTGTTTTTT.

About this clone: The junction departs from the called germline gene at one end, perhaps through a read error. The chain carries TRBV19 and TRBJ2-1, with D possibly matching TRBD2 (6 bases). The CDR3 consists of 13 residues. Germline V gene lookup returns CDR1 LNHDA and CDR2 SQIVND (reference sequence). The CDR3: CASSASDAFPSLF. DNA of the CDR3: TGTGCCAGTAGCGCTAGCGACGCTTTCCCCTCTCTCTTC.